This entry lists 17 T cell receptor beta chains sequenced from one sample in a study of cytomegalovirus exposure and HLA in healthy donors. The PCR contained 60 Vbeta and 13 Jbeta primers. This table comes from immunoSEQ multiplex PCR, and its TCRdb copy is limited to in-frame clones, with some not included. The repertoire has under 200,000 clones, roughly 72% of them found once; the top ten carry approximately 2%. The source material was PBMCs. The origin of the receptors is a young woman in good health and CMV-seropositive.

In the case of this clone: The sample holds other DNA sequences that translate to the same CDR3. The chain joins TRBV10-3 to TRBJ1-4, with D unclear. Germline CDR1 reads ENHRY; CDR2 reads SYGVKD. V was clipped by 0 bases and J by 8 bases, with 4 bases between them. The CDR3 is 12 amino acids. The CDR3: CAISESEEKLFF. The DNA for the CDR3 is TGTGCCATCAGTGAGTCGGAGGAAAAACTGTTTTTT.

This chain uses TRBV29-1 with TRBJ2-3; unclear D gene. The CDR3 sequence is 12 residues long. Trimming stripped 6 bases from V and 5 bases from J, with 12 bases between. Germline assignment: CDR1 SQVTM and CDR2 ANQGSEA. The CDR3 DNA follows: TGCAGCGTACTAACTCCGGGAGATACGCAGTATTTT. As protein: CSVLTPGDTQYF.

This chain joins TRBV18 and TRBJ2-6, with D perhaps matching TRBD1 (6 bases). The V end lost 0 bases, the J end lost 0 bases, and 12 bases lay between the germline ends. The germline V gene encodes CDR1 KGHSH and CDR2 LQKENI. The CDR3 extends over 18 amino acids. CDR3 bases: TGTGCCAGCTCACCACCCCGGACAGAGAACTCTGGGGCCAACGTCCTGACTTTC. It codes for CASSPPRTENSGANVLTF. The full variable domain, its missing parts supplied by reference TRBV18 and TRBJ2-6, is NAGVMQNPRHLVRRRGQEARLRCSPMKGHSHVYWYRQLPEEGLKFMVYLQKENIIDESGMPKERFSAEFPKEGPSILRIQQVVRGDSAAYFCASSPPRTENSGANVLTFGAGSRLTVL.

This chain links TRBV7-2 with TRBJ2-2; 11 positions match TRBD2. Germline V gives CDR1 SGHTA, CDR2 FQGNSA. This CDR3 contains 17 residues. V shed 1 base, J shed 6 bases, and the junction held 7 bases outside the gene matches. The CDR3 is CASSLELLAGVPGELFF. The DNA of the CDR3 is TGTGCCAGCAGCTTAGAGTTACTAGCGGGAGTTCCCGGGGAGCTGTTTTTT.

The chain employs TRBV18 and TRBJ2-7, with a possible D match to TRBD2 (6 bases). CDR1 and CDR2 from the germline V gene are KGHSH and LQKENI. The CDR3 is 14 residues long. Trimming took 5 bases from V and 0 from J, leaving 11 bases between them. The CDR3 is CASSTGLLSYEQYF. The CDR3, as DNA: TGTGCCAGCTCAACGGGACTGCTCTCCTACGAGCAGTACTTC.

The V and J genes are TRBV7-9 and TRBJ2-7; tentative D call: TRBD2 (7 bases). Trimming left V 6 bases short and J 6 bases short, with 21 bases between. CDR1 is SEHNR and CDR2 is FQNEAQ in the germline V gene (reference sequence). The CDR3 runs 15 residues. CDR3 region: CASSQGGGPGGEQYF. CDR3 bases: TGTGCCAGCAGTCAAGGGGGGGGCCCCGGGGGCGAGCAGTACTTC.

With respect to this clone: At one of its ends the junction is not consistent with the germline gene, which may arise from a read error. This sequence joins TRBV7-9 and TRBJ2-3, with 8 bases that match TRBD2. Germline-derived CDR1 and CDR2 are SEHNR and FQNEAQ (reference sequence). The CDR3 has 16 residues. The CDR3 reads CSSSWPSGGNTDTQYF. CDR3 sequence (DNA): TGTTCCAGCAGCTGGCCGAGCGGGGGCAACACAGATACGCAGTATTTT.

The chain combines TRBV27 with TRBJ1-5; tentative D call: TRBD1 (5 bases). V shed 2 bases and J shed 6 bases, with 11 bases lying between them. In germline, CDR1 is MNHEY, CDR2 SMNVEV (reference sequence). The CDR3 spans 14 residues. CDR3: CASSLRSGSQPQHF. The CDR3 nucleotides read TGTGCCAGCAGTTTACGGTCAGGGTCTCAGCCCCAGCATTTT.

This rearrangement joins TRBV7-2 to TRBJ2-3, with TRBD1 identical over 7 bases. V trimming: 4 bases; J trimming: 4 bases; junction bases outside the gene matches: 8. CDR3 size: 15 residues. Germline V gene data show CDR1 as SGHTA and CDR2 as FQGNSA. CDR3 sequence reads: CASSSLKTGADTQYF. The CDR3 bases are TGTGCCAGCAGCTCCCTCAAAACAGGGGCAGATACGCAGTATTTT.

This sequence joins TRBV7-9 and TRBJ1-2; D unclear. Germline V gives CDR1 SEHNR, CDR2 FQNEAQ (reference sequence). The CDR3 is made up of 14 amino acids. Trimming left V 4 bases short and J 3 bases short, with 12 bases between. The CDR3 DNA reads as TGTGCCAGCAGCTACCCCTTCGGGGACTATGGCTACACCTTC. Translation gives CASSYPFGDYGYTF.

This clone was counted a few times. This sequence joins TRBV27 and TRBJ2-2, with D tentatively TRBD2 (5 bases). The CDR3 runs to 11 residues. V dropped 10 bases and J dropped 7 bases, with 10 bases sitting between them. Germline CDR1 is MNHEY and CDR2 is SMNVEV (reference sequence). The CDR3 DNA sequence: TGTGCCACCCACCGGGGCGGGGAGCTGTTTTTT. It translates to CATHRGGELFF.

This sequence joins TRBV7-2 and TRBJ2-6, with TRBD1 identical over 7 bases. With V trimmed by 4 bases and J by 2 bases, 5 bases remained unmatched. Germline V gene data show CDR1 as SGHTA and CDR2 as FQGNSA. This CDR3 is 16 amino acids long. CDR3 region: CASSSLGGAGANVLTF. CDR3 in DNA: TGTGCCAGCAGCTCACTAGGGGGCGCTGGGGCCAACGTCCTGACTTTC. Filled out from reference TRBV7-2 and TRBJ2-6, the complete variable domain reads GAGVSQSPSNKVTEKGKDVELRCDPISGHTALYWYRQSLGQGLEFLIYFQGNSAPDKSGLPSDRFSAERTGGSVSTLTIQRTQQEDSAVYLCASSSLGGAGANVLTFGAGSRLTVL.

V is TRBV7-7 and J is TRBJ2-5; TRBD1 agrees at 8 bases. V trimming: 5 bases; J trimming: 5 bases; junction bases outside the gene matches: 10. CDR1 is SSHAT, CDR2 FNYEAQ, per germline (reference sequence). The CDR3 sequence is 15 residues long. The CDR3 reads CASSTSRTGRETQYF. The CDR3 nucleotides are TGTGCCAGCAGCACCTCGAGGACAGGGCGGGAGACCCAGTACTTC.

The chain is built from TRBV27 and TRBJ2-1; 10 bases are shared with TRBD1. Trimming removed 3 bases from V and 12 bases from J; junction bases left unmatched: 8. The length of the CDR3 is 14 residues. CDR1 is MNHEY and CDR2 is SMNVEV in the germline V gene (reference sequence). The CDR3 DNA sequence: TGTGCCAGCAGTTTTCGGGACAGGGGCGCTGGGCAGTTCTTC. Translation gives CASSFRDRGAGQFF.

This chain's CDR3 is CASSSTRGGVTEAFF. The CDR3 DNA sequence: TGTGCCAGCAGCTCAACACGGGGGGGAGTCACTGAAGCTTTCTTT. The V gene is TRBV7-9, the J gene TRBJ1-1; D is possibly TRBD1 (5 bases). Trimming pared 4 bases from V and 4 bases from J, leaving 16 bases between. Germline CDR1 SEHNR, CDR2 FQNEAQ (reference sequence). The CDR3 extends over 15 amino acids.

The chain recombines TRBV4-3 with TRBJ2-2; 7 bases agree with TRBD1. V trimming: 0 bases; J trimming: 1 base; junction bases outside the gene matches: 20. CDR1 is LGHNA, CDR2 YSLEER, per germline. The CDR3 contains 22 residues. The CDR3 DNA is TGCGCCAGCAGCCAAGACTCCGAACCCCGGGACAGCATATTCCTGAACACCGGGGAGCTGTTTTTT. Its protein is CASSQDSEPRDSIFLNTGELFF.

CDR3 in DNA: TGCGCCAGCAGCACGAACAGACAGGGGGCCGGAGCTTTCTTT. Its protein is CASSTNRQGAGAFF. The chain joins TRBV4-3 to TRBJ1-1, with TRBD1 matching 10 bases. This CDR3 region has 14 residues. CDR1 and CDR2 from the germline V gene are LGHNA and YSLEER. Losses at the gene ends were 5 bases for V and 10 bases for J; bases not matched to a gene: 10.